The entry below gives a single T cell receptor beta chain sequence along with its context. Its antigen is unidentified. The record originates from a study of CD8 T cells in ankylosing spondylitis. As the method for making TCR beta libraries, quantitative 5'-RACE with molecular barcodes was used. TCRdb re-analysed the 5' RACE reads in MiXCR, keeping a single row per CDR3 protein. The repertoire consists of roughly 440,000 distinct CDR3 sequences, with roughly 17% occurring once and the leading ten covering around 0.92%. General study points: Enrichment of disease-linked clones was reportedly significant in matched ankylosing spondylitis synovial fluid. Typical of ankylosing spondylitis blood, it appeared, was a TCR beta motif of eight highly homologous variants.

Trimming cost V 7 bases and J 1 base; bases outside gene matches: 21. The V gene's germline CDR1 is DFQATT and CDR2 SNEGSKA (reference sequence). The CDR3 is made up of 19 amino acids. This TCR came from a male donor with ankylosing spondylitis. The sample taken for sequencing was blood, either unsorted or a sorted T cell fraction (not recorded which). The chain recombines TRBV20-1 with TRBJ2-3; 9 bases are a match to TRBD2. The CDR3 is CSGHHSAEILAGGTDTQYF. In nucleotides, the CDR3 is TGCAGTGGCCACCACTCGGCGGAAATCTTAGCGGGAGGCACAGATACGCAGTATTTT.